This record covers a single T cell receptor (beta chain). Its specificity is unknown. This sample is part of a study of shared clonotypes between healthy human individuals. Study-level information: The donors, a couple of women and a few men, were aged 18 to 49.

Findings and limits, study-wide: The low donor count limited represented genetic and exposure-history diversity.

Sequenced by immunoSEQ multiplex PCR; TCRdb stores in-frame clones only, minus some. Among about 490,000 clones, approximately 79% were seen once, and the ten largest hold about an eighth. There are 17 residues in the CDR3. CDR1 is SGHTA, CDR2 FQGTGA, per germline. Trimming left V 1 base short and J 4 bases short, with 19 bases between. This chain connects TRBV7-3 to TRBJ1-2; D ambiguous. The sequence derives from a woman between 35 and 50 years old in good health. Some clones in this sample may be carry-over from other donors' samples. Specimen: PBMCs. Here the CDR3 DNA reads TGTGCCAGCAGCTTAAAGGAGAAGGGTTCCTGGGGCTATGGCTACACCTTC. Translating gives CASSLKEKGSWGYGYTF.